A selection of T cell receptor beta chains follows, all from one sample in a study of Graves' ophthalmopathy and Graves' hyperthyroidism. TCRdb independently ran MiXCR on the multiplex PCR reads; one entry per CDR3 protein. Among some 360,000 distinct CDR3 sequences listed, approximately 18% were seen once. Sequences were obtained from peripheral blood. These receptors all come from an adult woman with stable Graves' hyperthyroidism. Each CDR3 is given with its conserved first and last residue. A D gene is named only where the DNA matches it firmly. Size values are once, few and many counts, or a class for expanded clones, and some rows have none.

j_call: TRBJ2-2; d_call: NA; cdr3_length: 16; v_call: TRBV4-2; clone_size: few; cdr3_nt: TGTGCCAGCAGCCGGAAGGGGTTAACGAACACCGGGGAGCTGTTTTTT; cdr3_aa: CASSRKGLTNTGELFF
j_call: TRBJ1-2; d_call: NA; cdr3_length: 15; v_call: TRBV6-2/TRBV6-3; clone_size: few; cdr3_nt: TGTGCCAGCAGTTACTCGAGGTCCGGGGACGATGGCTACACCTTC; cdr3_aa: CASSYSRSGDDGYTF
j_call: TRBJ1-1; d_call: TRBD1; cdr3_length: 15; v_call: TRBV19; clone_size: many; cdr3_nt: TGTGCCAGTAGTCCCGGGACAGGGTTGAACACTGAAGCTTTCTTT; cdr3_aa: CASSPGTGLNTEAFF
j_call: TRBJ1-5; d_call: TRBD1; cdr3_length: 16; v_call: TRBV29-1; clone_size: many; cdr3_nt: TGCAGCCCCGAGGGAAGGGGGCAAGATAGCAATCAGCCCCAGCATTTT; cdr3_aa: CSPEGRGQDSNQPQHF
j_call: TRBJ2-7; d_call: TRBD2; cdr3_length: 17; v_call: TRBV15; clone_size: many; cdr3_nt: TGTGCCACCAGCAAAGCTACTAGCGGGAGGGCCCGGTACGAGCAGTACTTC; cdr3_aa: CATSKATSGRARYEQYF
j_call: TRBJ1-2; d_call: NA; cdr3_length: 15; v_call: TRBV6-5; clone_size: NA; cdr3_nt: TGTGCCAGCAGTTACGCCAGCAAAACAGTCTATGGCTACACCTTC; cdr3_aa: CASSYASKTVYGYTF
j_call: TRBJ2-7; d_call: TRBD2; cdr3_length: 15; v_call: TRBV7-2; clone_size: NA; cdr3_nt: TGTGCCAGCAGCTCGATCCGGACTAGTGGCCACGAGCAGTACTTC; cdr3_aa: CASSSIRTSGHEQYF
j_call: TRBJ2-5; d_call: TRBD1; cdr3_length: 16; v_call: TRBV7-2; clone_size: many; cdr3_nt: TGTGCCAGCAGCTTAGTTGGGACAGGGGGCGCGGAGACCCAGTACTTC; cdr3_aa: CASSLVGTGGAETQYF
j_call: TRBJ2-7; d_call: TRBD2; cdr3_length: 16; v_call: TRBV20-1; clone_size: many; cdr3_nt: TGCAGTGCTAGCGCCTTAGCGGGCCATAGCTCCTACGAGCAGTACTTC; cdr3_aa: CSASALAGHSSYEQYF
j_call: TRBJ1-6; d_call: NA; cdr3_length: 15; v_call: TRBV28; clone_size: few; cdr3_nt: TGTGCCAGCAGGATTTGGGACTCCTATAATTCACCCCTCCACTTT; cdr3_aa: CASRIWDSYNSPLHF
j_call: TRBJ2-7; d_call: NA; cdr3_length: 15; v_call: TRBV12-3/TRBV12-4; clone_size: many; cdr3_nt: TGTGCCAGCAGCATGTTTCGGGGGCGGAGGGACGAGCAGTACTTC; cdr3_aa: CASSMFRGRRDEQYF
j_call: TRBJ1-5; d_call: NA; cdr3_length: 16; v_call: TRBV27; clone_size: many; cdr3_nt: TGTGCCAGCAGTGCTAAGGGAAATAAGAGCAATCAGCCCCAGCATTTT; cdr3_aa: CASSAKGNKSNQPQHF
j_call: TRBJ2-2; d_call: NA; cdr3_length: 12; v_call: TRBV5-1; clone_size: many; cdr3_nt: TGCGCCAGCCTAGGGAACACCGGGGAGCTGTTTTTT; cdr3_aa: CASLGNTGELFF
j_call: TRBJ1-2; d_call: NA; cdr3_length: 13; v_call: TRBV29-1; clone_size: many; cdr3_nt: TGCAGCGTTGATTTTGGGAGAACGTATGGCTACACCTTC; cdr3_aa: CSVDFGRTYGYTF
j_call: TRBJ2-7; d_call: NA; cdr3_length: 13; v_call: TRBV28; clone_size: many; cdr3_nt: TGTGCCAGCAGGACAGTGAGCTCCTACGAGCAGTACTTC; cdr3_aa: CASRTVSSYEQYF
j_call: TRBJ1-2; d_call: NA; cdr3_length: 12; v_call: TRBV29-1; clone_size: many; cdr3_nt: TGCAGCGTTGCCCAGGGCCTCTATGGCTACACCTTC; cdr3_aa: CSVAQGLYGYTF
j_call: TRBJ2-5; d_call: NA; cdr3_length: 16; v_call: TRBV4-1; clone_size: NA; cdr3_nt: TGCGCCAGCAGCCAAGTTAGCGGACTATTCGAAGAGACCCAGTACTTC; cdr3_aa: CASSQVSGLFEETQYF
j_call: TRBJ2-6; d_call: NA; cdr3_length: 15; v_call: TRBV12-3/TRBV12-4; clone_size: many; cdr3_nt: TGTGCCAGCAGTTTTAGGTACTCTGGGGCCAACGTCCTGACTTTC; cdr3_aa: CASSFRYSGANVLTF
j_call: TRBJ1-3; d_call: NA; cdr3_length: 12; v_call: TRBV6-2/TRBV6-3; clone_size: NA; cdr3_nt: TGTGCCAGCAGTCCGGTTGGAAACACCATATATTTT; cdr3_aa: CASSPVGNTIYF
j_call: TRBJ2-7; d_call: TRBD2; cdr3_length: 17; v_call: TRBV2; clone_size: many; cdr3_nt: TGTGCCAGCACTTCAGGATTTAGCCTAGCGGGAGATCCCGAGCAGTACTTC; cdr3_aa: CASTSGFSLAGDPEQYF
j_call: TRBJ2-2; d_call: NA; cdr3_length: 13; v_call: TRBV12-3/TRBV12-4; clone_size: many; cdr3_nt: TGTGCCAGCAGTCACGCGGAGGCCGGGGAGCTGTTTTTT; cdr3_aa: CASSHAEAGELFF
j_call: TRBJ2-7; d_call: TRBD1; cdr3_length: 13; v_call: TRBV10-1; clone_size: many; cdr3_nt: TGCGCCAGCAGGACAGGGGTATCCTACGAGCAGTACTTC; cdr3_aa: CASRTGVSYEQYF
j_call: TRBJ1-2; d_call: NA; cdr3_length: 13; v_call: TRBV12-3/TRBV12-4; clone_size: many; cdr3_nt: TGTGCCAGCAGTTTTGAGAACCTCTATGGCTACACCTTC; cdr3_aa: CASSFENLYGYTF
j_call: TRBJ1-1; d_call: NA; cdr3_length: 15; v_call: TRBV7-2; clone_size: many; cdr3_nt: TGTGCCAGCAGCCTCCGAGGGACCTTCGGGACTGAAGCTTTCTTT; cdr3_aa: CASSLRGTFGTEAFF
j_call: TRBJ2-7; d_call: TRBD2; cdr3_length: 15; v_call: TRBV11-3; clone_size: many; cdr3_nt: TGTGCCAGCAGCCCCGGACTAGCGGGACCGTACGAGCAGTACTTC; cdr3_aa: CASSPGLAGPYEQYF
j_call: TRBJ1-2; d_call: NA; cdr3_length: 13; v_call: TRBV12-3/TRBV12-4; clone_size: many; cdr3_nt: TGTGCCAGCGCGGGGCAGGGAACCCCCCTCCACACCTTC; cdr3_aa: CASAGQGTPLHTF
j_call: TRBJ2-7; d_call: NA; cdr3_length: 14; v_call: TRBV29-1; clone_size: many; cdr3_nt: TGCAGCGTTGTTTCCCGACAGGCGACCTACGAGCAGTACTTC; cdr3_aa: CSVVSRQATYEQYF
j_call: TRBJ2-7; d_call: TRBD1; cdr3_length: 14; v_call: TRBV12-3/TRBV12-4; clone_size: many; cdr3_nt: TGTGCCAGCAGTTCGACCGGACAGGGGTCGGAGCAGTACTTC; cdr3_aa: CASSSTGQGSEQYF
j_call: TRBJ1-5; d_call: NA; cdr3_length: 18; v_call: TRBV4-2; clone_size: many; cdr3_nt: TGTGCCAGCAGCCAAAGGGGGGGAGCAGGGGATAGCAATCAGCCCCAGCATTTT; cdr3_aa: CASSQRGGAGDSNQPQHF